One and the same sample provided the 13 T cell receptor beta chains below, sequenced in a study of T-cell reconstitution after alpha-beta-depleted transplantation in children. The TCRbeta library incorporated unique molecular identifiers. MiXCR, applied by TCRdb to the PCR reads, yields one record per CDR3 protein. The sample records approximately 420,000 distinct CDR3 sequences, about a tenth being singletons. The specimen was PBMCs from the stem cell graft donor, collected from the stem cell graft. All receptors derive from a human donor who donated a stem cell graft to a child with acute myeloid leukemia.

The V call is TRBV15, the J call TRBJ2-3; 14 bases are a match to TRBD2. CDR1 and CDR2 (germline): LNHNV, YYDKDF (reference sequence). The CDR3 totals 20 residues. V lost 2 bases and J lost 4; bases outside the gene matches: 14. Here the CDR3 reads CATSRSRGTSGGSDPDTQYF. Written as DNA, the CDR3 is TGTGCCACCAGCAGATCCCGGGGGACTAGCGGGGGAAGTGATCCAGATACGCAGTATTTT.

This clonotype was counted a few times. The chain employs TRBV20-1 and TRBJ1-4; 7 positions match TRBD1. The J segment lost 8 bases and the V segment lost 3 bases, leaving 12 bases of the junction unmatched. Germline V gene data show CDR1 as DFQATT and CDR2 as SNEGSKA (reference sequence). This CDR3 contains 15 residues. The CDR3 reads CSASFGQGGWEKLFF. DNA of the CDR3: TGCAGTGCTAGTTTTGGCCAGGGGGGATGGGAAAAACTGTTTTTT.

The chain carries TRBV7-8 and TRBJ1-4; 9 bases line up with TRBD1. The CDR3 runs to 16 residues. Trimming at V came to 1 base and at J to 5 bases, leaving 5 bases not matched to a gene. Germline loops: CDR1 SGHVS, CDR2 FQNEAQ. CDR3 bases: TGTGCCAGCAGCTTAGTGCCAGGGACAGGGAATGAAAAACTGTTTTTT. It yields the protein CASSLVPGTGNEKLFF.

In this sample, this clonotype turned up many times. The chain is built from TRBV20-1 and TRBJ1-6; D is undetermined. Trimming took off 6 bases at V and 0 bases at J, with 9 bases between the two ends. The CDR3 totals 14 residues. Germline lookup yields CDR1 DFQATT and CDR2 SNEGSKA (reference sequence). The CDR3 reads CSARASSYNSPLHF. The CDR3 region has the DNA TGCAGTGCCCGAGCGAGCTCCTATAATTCACCCCTCCACTTT.

This clonotype was counted only a few times. The chain uses TRBV5-1 and TRBJ1-1; TRBD1 matches at 7 bases. The germline V gene has CDR1 SGHRS and CDR2 YFSETQ. The CDR3 is 14 amino acids. With V trimmed by 3 bases and J by 4 bases, 6 bases remained unmatched. This chain's CDR3 is CASSSRTGGTEAFF. The CDR3 region has the DNA TGCGCCAGCAGCTCCAGGACAGGAGGCACTGAAGCTTTCTTT.

The chain is built from TRBV25-1 and TRBJ1-4, with D maybe TRBD1 (5 bases). Trimming took off 2 bases at V and 6 bases at J, with 28 bases between the two ends. Germline CDR1 is MGHDK and CDR2 is SYGVNS. This CDR3 has 20 amino acids. The CDR3 sequence: CASSEATSAGSRGTHEKLFF. The CDR3 bases are TGTGCCAGCAGTGAAGCCACCTCGGCGGGGTCGAGGGGTACTCATGAAAAACTGTTTTTT. Supplemented by reference TRBV25-1 and TRBJ1-4, the full variable domain reads EADIYQTPRYLVIGTGKKITLECSQTMGHDKMYWYQQDPGMELHLIHYSYGVNSTEKGDLSSESTVSRIRTEHFPLTLESARPSHTSQYLCASSEATSAGSRGTHEKLFFGSGTQLSVL.

The V and J genes are TRBV20-1 and TRBJ1-5, with 7 bases identical to TRBD1. Germline V gene data show CDR1 as DFQATT and CDR2 as SNEGSKA (reference sequence). J gave up 5 bases and V 5 bases, and 6 bases lay outside the gene matches. This CDR3 has 13 amino acids. This chain's CDR3 is CSAAIQGDQPQHF. CDR3 sequence (DNA): TGCAGTGCTGCCATCCAGGGGGATCAGCCCCAGCATTTT.

This chain joins TRBV18 and TRBJ2-3; D remains unclear. V dropped 2 bases and J dropped 3 bases, with 12 bases sitting between them. Germline loops: CDR1 KGHSH, CDR2 LQKENI. This CDR3 region has 15 residues. The CDR3 nucleotides are TGTGCCAGCTCACCATCTTTGGGCCGGACAGATACGCAGTATTTT. It is translated as CASSPSLGRTDTQYF.

This clonotype was picked up a small number of times. This rearrangement joins TRBV9 to TRBJ2-3; TRBD1 aligns across 7 bases. CDR3 length: 17 amino acids. With 0 bases clipped from V and 0 bases from J, the junction kept 7 bases outside the gene matches. In germline, CDR1 is SGDLS, CDR2 YYNGEE. The CDR3 nucleotides read TGTGCCAGCAGCGTAGCGGGGACAGAGTCTAGCACAGATACGCAGTATTTT. Protein: CASSVAGTESSTDTQYF.

A few counts support this clonotype. V is TRBV12-3 or TRBV12-4 and J is TRBJ2-1; 8 bases agree with TRBD1. The CDR3 consists of 15 residues. Trimming removed 6 bases from V and 9 bases from J; junction bases left unmatched: 13. The CDR3 nucleotides read TGTGCCAGCAGGCCTACGACAGGGGTGTTTGGTGAGCAGTTCTTC. This sequence encodes CASRPTTGVFGEQFF.

The chain combines TRBV30 with TRBJ2-4; 7 bases align to TRBD1. Unmatched junction bases numbered 2, after V lost 2 bases and J lost 7 bases. The CDR3 spans 12 residues. Germline lookup yields CDR1 GTSNPN and CDR2 SVGIG (reference sequence). The CDR3 DNA reads as TGTGCCTGGAGTACGGGACAGAACATTCAGTACTTC. This translates into CAWSTGQNIQYF. The complete variable domain, with remaining parts taken from reference TRBV30 and TRBJ2-4, reads SQTIHQWPATLVQPVGSPLSLECTVEGTSNPNLYWYRQAAGRGLQLLFYSVGIGQISSEVPQNLSASRPQDRQFILSSKKLLLSDSGFYLCAWSTGQNIQYFGAGTRLSVL.

This sequence joins TRBV29-1 and TRBJ2-1, with TRBD2 matching 7 bases. This CDR3 has 13 amino acids. Looked up from germline, CDR1 is SQVTM and CDR2 is ANQGSEA. Trimming at V came to 3 bases and at J to 6 bases, leaving 5 bases not matched to a gene. The CDR3 reads CSVDGGDRNEQFF. The DNA of the CDR3 is TGCAGCGTTGATGGGGGGGATCGCAATGAGCAGTTCTTC.

This sequence joins TRBV7-8 and TRBJ2-7; 8 nucleotides match TRBD1. Per germline, CDR1 SGHVS and CDR2 FQNEAQ. The length of the CDR3 is 14 residues. Trimming cost V 3 bases and J 2 bases; bases outside gene matches: 3. CDR3 in amino acids: CASSFDRGPYEQYV. Here the CDR3 DNA reads TGTGCCAGCAGCTTCGACAGGGGACCCTACGAGCAGTACGTC.